This T cell receptor (beta chain) came from a study of blood T cell repertoires in COVID-19. Study-wide context: PBMCs, B-cell-depleted T cells, or T cells provided the cDNA or gDNA that made up the material.

Germline CDR1 and CDR2: ENHRY and SYGVKD. CDR3 length: 17 residues. V shed 0 bases, J shed 5 bases, and the junction held 9 bases outside the gene matches. Some clones are missing from TCRdb's copy, which holds only in-frame ones; the method was immunoSEQ multiplex PCR. The sample consists of a few hundred thousand clones, roughly 87% of them appearing once. Cohorts were assigned according to the clinical history that participants reported. This TCR was sampled from a woman aged 25 to 45 who had recovered from COVID-19. Sequenced material: PBMCs or T cells enriched from blood (not recorded which). This sequence joins TRBV10-3 and TRBJ1-5; 8 positions match TRBD1. CDR3 in DNA: TGTGCCATCAGTGAGTCGGGGCGTGGGGGACAGGATCAGCCCCAGCATTTT. The encoded protein is CAISESGRGGQDQPQHF.